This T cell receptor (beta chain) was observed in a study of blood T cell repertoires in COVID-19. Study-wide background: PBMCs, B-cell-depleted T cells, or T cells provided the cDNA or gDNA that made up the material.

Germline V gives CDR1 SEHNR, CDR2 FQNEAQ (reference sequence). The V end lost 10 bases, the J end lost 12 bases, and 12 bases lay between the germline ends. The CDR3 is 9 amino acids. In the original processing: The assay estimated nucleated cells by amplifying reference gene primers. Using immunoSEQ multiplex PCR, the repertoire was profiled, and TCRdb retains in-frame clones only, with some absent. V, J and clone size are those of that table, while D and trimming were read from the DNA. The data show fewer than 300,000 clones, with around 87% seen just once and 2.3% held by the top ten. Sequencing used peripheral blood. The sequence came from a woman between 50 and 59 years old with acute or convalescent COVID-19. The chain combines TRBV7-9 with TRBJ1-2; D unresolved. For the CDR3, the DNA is TGTGCCATCACCGGGGAGAACACCTTC. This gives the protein CAITGENTF.